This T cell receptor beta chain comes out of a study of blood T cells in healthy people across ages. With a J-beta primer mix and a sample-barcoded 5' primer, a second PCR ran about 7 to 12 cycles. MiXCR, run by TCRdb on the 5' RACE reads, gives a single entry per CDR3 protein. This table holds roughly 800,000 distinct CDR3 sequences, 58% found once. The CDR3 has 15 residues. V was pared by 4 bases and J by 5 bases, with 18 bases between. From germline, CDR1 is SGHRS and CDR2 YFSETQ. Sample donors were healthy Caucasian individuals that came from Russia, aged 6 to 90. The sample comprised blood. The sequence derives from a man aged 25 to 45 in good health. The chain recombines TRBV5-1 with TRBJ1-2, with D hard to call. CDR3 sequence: CASSMNRETNYGYTF. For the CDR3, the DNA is TGCGCCAGCAGCATGAACCGGGAGACAAATTATGGCTACACCTTC.